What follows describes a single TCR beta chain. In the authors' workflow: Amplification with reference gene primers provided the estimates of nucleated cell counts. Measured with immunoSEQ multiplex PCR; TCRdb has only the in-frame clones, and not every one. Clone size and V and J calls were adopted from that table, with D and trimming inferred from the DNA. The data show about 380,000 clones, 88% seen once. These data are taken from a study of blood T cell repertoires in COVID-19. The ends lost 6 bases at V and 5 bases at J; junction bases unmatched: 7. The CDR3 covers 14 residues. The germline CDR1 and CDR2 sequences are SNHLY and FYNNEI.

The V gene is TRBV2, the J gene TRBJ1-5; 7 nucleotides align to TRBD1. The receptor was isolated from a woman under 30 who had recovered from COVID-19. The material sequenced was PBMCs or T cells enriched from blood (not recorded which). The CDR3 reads CASRTQGLYQPQHF. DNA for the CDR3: TGTGCCAGCAGGACACAGGGGTTGTATCAGCCCCAGCATTTT.